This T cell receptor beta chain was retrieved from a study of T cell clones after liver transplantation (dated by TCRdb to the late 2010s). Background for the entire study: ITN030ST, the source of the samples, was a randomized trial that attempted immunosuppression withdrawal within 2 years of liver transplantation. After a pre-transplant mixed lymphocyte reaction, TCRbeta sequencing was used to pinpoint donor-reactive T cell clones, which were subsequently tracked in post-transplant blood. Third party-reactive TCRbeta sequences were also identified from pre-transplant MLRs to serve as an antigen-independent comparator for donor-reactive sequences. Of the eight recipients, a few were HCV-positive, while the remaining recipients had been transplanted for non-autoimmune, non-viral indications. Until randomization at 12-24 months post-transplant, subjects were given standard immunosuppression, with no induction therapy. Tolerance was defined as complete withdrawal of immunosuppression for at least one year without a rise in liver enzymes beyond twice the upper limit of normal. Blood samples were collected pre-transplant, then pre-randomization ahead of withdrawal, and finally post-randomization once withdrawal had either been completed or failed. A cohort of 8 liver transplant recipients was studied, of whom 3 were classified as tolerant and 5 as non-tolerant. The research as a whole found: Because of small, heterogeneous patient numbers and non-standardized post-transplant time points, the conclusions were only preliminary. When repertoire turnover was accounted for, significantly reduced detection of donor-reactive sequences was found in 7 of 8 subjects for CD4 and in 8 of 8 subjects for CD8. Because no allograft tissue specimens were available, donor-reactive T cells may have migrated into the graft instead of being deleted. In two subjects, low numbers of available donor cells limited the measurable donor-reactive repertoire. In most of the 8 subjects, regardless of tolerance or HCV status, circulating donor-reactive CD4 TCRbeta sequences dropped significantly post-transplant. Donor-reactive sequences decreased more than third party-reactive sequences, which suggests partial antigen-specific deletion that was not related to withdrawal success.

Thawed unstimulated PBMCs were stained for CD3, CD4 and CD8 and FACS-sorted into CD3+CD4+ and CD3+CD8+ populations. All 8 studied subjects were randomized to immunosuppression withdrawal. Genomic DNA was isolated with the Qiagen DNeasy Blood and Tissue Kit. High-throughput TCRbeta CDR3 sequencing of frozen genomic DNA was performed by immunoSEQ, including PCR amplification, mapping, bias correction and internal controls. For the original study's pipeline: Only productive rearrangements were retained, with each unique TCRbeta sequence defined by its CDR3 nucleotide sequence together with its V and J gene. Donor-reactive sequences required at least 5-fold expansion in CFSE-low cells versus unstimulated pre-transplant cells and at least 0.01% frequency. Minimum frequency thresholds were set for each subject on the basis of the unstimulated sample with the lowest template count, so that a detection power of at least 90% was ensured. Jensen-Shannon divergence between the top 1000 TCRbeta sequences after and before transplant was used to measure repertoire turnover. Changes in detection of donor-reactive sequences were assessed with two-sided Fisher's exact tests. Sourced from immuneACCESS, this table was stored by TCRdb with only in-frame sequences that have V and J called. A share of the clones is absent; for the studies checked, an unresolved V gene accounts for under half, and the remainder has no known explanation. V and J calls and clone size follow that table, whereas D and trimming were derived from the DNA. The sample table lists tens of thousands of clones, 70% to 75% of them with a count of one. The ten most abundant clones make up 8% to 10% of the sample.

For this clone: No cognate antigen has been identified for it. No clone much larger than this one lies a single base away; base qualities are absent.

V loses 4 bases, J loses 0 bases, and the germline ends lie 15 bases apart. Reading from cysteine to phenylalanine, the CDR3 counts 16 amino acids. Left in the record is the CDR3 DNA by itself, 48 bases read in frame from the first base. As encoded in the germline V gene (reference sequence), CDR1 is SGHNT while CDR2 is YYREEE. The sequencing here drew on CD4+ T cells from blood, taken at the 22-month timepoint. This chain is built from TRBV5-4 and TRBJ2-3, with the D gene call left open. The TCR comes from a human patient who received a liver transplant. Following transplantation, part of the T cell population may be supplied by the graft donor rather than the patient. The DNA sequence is TGTGCCAGCAGCCCGGATAGGCGCTCTAGCACAGATACGCAGTATTTT. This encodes CASSPDRRSSTDTQYF.